This T cell receptor (beta chain) was documented in a study of human T cells and chemical hapten exposure (dated by TCRdb to the early 2020s). Background on the whole study: For sensitization, 2% DPC in acetone was applied to a 2 cm by 2 cm area of upper inner arm skin. Throughout the approximately 25-week study period, patients were also given weekly therapeutic DPC doses on the scalp. Patch tests used Finn chambers with 0.01% DPC on the upper back, scored after 6 days by International Contact Dermatitis Research Group standards. The mostly female patient cohort included alopecia areata with under or over 50% scalp involvement, alopecia totalis and alopecia universalis. Libraries were combined into a pool for sequencing, and differences in TCR yield between samples came mainly from small differences in library volumes within the pool. This study followed changes in the peripheral blood TCR repertoire in vivo during primary and secondary sensitization of alopecia patients to the hapten diphenylcyclopropenone (DPC). Blood samples were taken from patients before sensitization (week 0) and then at 2, 6 and about 24 weeks after DPC sensitization. Blood for TCR sequencing was provided by twenty-nine alopecia patients at one to four time points (pre-sensitization, 2, 6 and 24 weeks). The full study reports these points: No change with DPC sensitization was found in the number of TCRs above 1 in 1000 frequency, and no evidence of global repertoire structure alterations was found. A positive correlation was found between the number of PT1 expanded TCRs and patch test score, with significance reached at thresholds 8, 16 and 32 but not 4. Because all patients had alopecia, a presumed autoimmune disease, the immune response of the patients might differ from that of healthy individuals. After repeated subsampling, the strength of the expansion versus patch-test correlation and the threshold at which it became significant changed. Expanded TCRs formed significantly more large CDR3 similarity clusters than pre-sensitization or healthy control sets, consistent with antigen-driven responses.

In light of the paper, this sample's time point label describes: patch test 3, about 24 weeks after DPC sensitization. The treatment or condition tag for this specimen amounts to: therapeutic diphenylcyclopropenone sensitization with weekly scalp DPC. Blood at each patch-test visit was drawn before the patch test was applied. Patients were eligible if aged 18 to 70, diagnosed with alopecia and judged suitable for DPC therapy, and pregnant patients were excluded. Total RNA was extracted from unfractionated whole blood that had been collected in Tempus Blood RNA tubes. This clonotype was observed a few times. The specificity of this receptor is unknown. One base away there is no much larger clone; base qualities are not given. Libraries were built with RACE. For sequencing, a NextSeq 500 was employed. During library preparation, unique molecular identifiers were attached to individual cDNA molecules so that TCRs could be counted quantitatively and reproducibly. Both TCR alpha and TCR beta chains were sequenced from each blood RNA sample. Per the original workflow: A median of approximately 96,000 TCRs per sample was observed, with a range of roughly 23,224 to 700,000. The Decombinator software suite was used to annotate V, J and CDR3 in the TCR reads. To make PS versus PT1 abundance plots, every sample was subsampled to the same number of TCRs (28,000). Expanded TCRs were defined as absent before sensitization and observed at least eight times at the 2-week time point. TCRdb cleaned the public reads at Q25 with fastp, built clones with MiXCR and kept in-frame beta chains. Merged by CDR3 protein, the rows form single entries marked with the most common genes and DNA. These V and J calls derive from TCRdb rather than the authors' analysis. The sample data list 50,000 to 75,000 distinct CDR3 sequences, and approximately 11% of these were observed just once. The leading ten clones occupy more than 2% of the sample.

V and J are truncated by 3 bases and 7 bases respectively, leaving an intervening sequence of 19 bases. CDR1 and CDR2, per the germline V gene, are SGDLS and YYNGEE. The CDR3 numbers 15 residues from cysteine through phenylalanine. Only CDR3 DNA is held: 45 bases, read in frame from base 1. The sequence came from a woman under 40 with alopecia areata. Some clones in this sample may be carry-over from other donors' samples. The rearrangement joined TRBV9 to TRBJ1-1; there is no confident call for the D gene. Sequences were derived from whole blood, sampled in connection with sensitization to the hapten diphenylcyclopropenone (DPC). Here the CDR3 is given as CASSADVADQFEAFF. The DNA is as follows: TGTGCCAGCAGCGCCGACGTGGCAGATCAATTTGAAGCTTTCTTT.